The rows below give T cell receptor beta chains drawn from one sample of a study of CD8+ T cells in alopecia areata. Libraries were prepared by immunoSEQ multiplex PCR; TCRdb keeps only in-frame clonotypes and omits some of them. The table has roughly 250,000 clones, under 70% seen once. The material sequenced was CD4+ T cells sorted from blood, taken at week 0. All receptors derive from a human donor with alopecia areata. Both conserved end residues are part of each CDR3. D genes are given only for firm matches. Rows may omit the clone size; those that give it use once, few, many or a size class.

DNA: TGCGCCAGCAGCTTACCAACCCAAGAGACCCAGTACTTC
CDR3: CASSLPTQETQYF
size: .
D: .
J: TRBJ2-5
V: TRBV5-1

DNA: TGTGCCTGGAGTGGTTCCACCAGACCCCTCCACTTT
CDR3: CAWSGSTRPLHF
size: .
D: .
J: TRBJ1-6
V: TRBV30

DNA: TGTGCCAGCAGTACACAACTCCCTGGGACGGCCTACGAGCAGTACTTC
CDR3: CASSTQLPGTAYEQYF
size: .
D: .
J: TRBJ2-7
V: TRBV6-6

DNA: TGTGCCAGCTCACCAACCACCACTGAAGCTTTCTTT
CDR3: CASSPTTTEAFF
size: .
D: .
J: TRBJ1-1
V: TRBV18

DNA: TGTGCCATCAGTGTGACGGGGCGAAATCAGCCCCAGCATTTT
CDR3: CAISVTGRNQPQHF
size: .
D: .
J: TRBJ1-5
V: TRBV10-3

DNA: TGCAGCGTTGAAGACTCCTACGAGCAGTACTTC
CDR3: CSVEDSYEQYF
size: .
D: .
J: TRBJ2-7
V: TRBV29-1

DNA: TGCAGTGCTAGCCTAGGAGAGACCCAGTACTTC
CDR3: CSASLGETQYF
size: .
D: .
J: TRBJ2-5
V: TRBV20-1

DNA: TGTGCCAGCAGTCAGGGGGCGAATAATGAGCAGTTCTTC
CDR3: CASSQGANNEQFF
size: few
D: TRBD1
J: TRBJ2-1
V: TRBV7-3

DNA: TGTGCCAGCAGCTTAGGTCAGCGGGGGTCTGGATACGAGCAGTACTTC
CDR3: CASSLGQRGSGYEQYF
size: few
D: TRBD2
J: TRBJ2-7
V: TRBV7-8

DNA: TGTGCCAGCAGCCAGGACAGTTCTGGCCAGCCCCAGCATTTT
CDR3: CASSQDSSGQPQHF
size: few
D: .
J: TRBJ1-5
V: TRBV5-6

DNA: TGTGCCAGCAGCTTACAGGGTTACGAGCAGTACTTC
CDR3: CASSLQGYEQYF
size: .
D: .
J: TRBJ2-7
V: TRBV7-9

DNA: TGCGCCAGCAGGGAAGGGTATGAGACCCAGTACTTC
CDR3: CASREGYETQYF
size: once
D: .
J: TRBJ2-5
V: TRBV5-1

DNA: TGTGCCAGCAGCTTGGATAGCGGGAGCCAAGAGACCCAGTACTTC
CDR3: CASSLDSGSQETQYF
size: .
D: TRBD2
J: TRBJ2-5
V: TRBV7-2

DNA: TGTGCCTGGAGCCCGGGGGTTCCCTCCTACAATGAGCAGTTCTTC
CDR3: CAWSPGVPSYNEQFF
size: .
D: .
J: TRBJ2-1
V: TRBV30

DNA: TGCAGCGTCACCAGGTCGGACGGGGATGAAAAACTGTTTTTT
CDR3: CSVTRSDGDEKLFF
size: .
D: .
J: TRBJ1-4
V: TRBV29-1

DNA: TGTGCCAGCAGTGTGTATGGAGGGACTGAAGCTTTCTTT
CDR3: CASSVYGGTEAFF
size: .
D: .
J: TRBJ1-1
V: TRBV2

DNA: TGTGCCACCAGCAGAGACAGGCGGTCACCCCTCCACTTT
CDR3: CATSRDRRSPLHF
size: .
D: .
J: TRBJ1-6
V: TRBV15

DNA: TGCAGCGTTTACCGGGACAGGGGACTGTACTTC
CDR3: CSVYRDRGLYF
size: .
D: TRBD1
J: TRBJ2-4
V: TRBV29-1

DNA: TGTGCCACCAGCAGAGAGGACATTATGGAGACCCAGTACTTC
CDR3: CATSREDIMETQYF
size: .
D: .
J: TRBJ2-5
V: TRBV15

DNA: TGCAGCGTTATTGGGGAGGCAGCTGAAGCTTTCTTT
CDR3: CSVIGEAAEAFF
size: .
D: .
J: TRBJ1-1
V: TRBV29-1

DNA: TGTGCCTGTCGGGACAGCTATAATTCACCCCTCCACTTT
CDR3: CACRDSYNSPLHF
size: .
D: TRBD1
J: TRBJ1-6
V: TRBV30

DNA: TGCGCCAGCAGCTTGGGGGCCGGGTTTGATGGCTACACCTTC
CDR3: CASSLGAGFDGYTF
size: .
D: .
J: TRBJ1-2
V: TRBV5-1

DNA: TGTGCCAGCAGTCCGGGTCTGGGGGACGGGGCCTACGAGCAGTACTTC
CDR3: CASSPGLGDGAYEQYF
size: .
D: .
J: TRBJ2-7
V: TRBV5-4

DNA: TGTGCCAGCTCACCACCGTCCCTAGGGACAGATACGCAGTATTTT
CDR3: CASSPPSLGTDTQYF
size: .
D: .
J: TRBJ2-3
V: TRBV18

DNA: TGTGCCAGCAGCGTAGCGGTTAGCACAGATACGCAGTATTTT
CDR3: CASSVAVSTDTQYF
size: .
D: .
J: TRBJ2-3
V: TRBV9

DNA: TGTGCCTGGAGCGGGGGTGGCAATCAGCCCCAGCATTTT
CDR3: CAWSGGGNQPQHF
size: .
D: .
J: TRBJ1-5
V: TRBV30

DNA: TGTGCCAGCATGGTCCGTCGGCCGCCGACTGAAGCTTTCTTT
CDR3: CASMVRRPPTEAFF
size: once
D: .
J: TRBJ1-1
V: TRBV27

DNA: TGTGCCAGCAGTATATTGAGCGCGAACACCGGGGAGCTGTTTTTT
CDR3: CASSILSANTGELFF
size: .
D: .
J: TRBJ2-2
V: TRBV2

DNA: TGTGCCAGCGGGCAGACAGGGCCAAAGACCCAGTACTTC
CDR3: CASGQTGPKTQYF
size: .
D: TRBD1
J: TRBJ2-5
V: TRBV6-6